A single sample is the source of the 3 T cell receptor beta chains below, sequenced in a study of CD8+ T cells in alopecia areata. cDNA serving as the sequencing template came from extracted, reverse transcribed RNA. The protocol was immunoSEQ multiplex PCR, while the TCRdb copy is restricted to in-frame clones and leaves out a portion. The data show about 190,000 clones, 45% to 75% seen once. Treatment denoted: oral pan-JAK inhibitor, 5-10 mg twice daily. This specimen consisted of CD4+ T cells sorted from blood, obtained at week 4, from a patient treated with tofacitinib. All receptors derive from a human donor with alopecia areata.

In DNA form, the CDR3 reads TGCAGCGGGGAGAGGGTCTTAGGAGCTGAAGCTTTCTTT. It specifies CSGERVLGAEAFF. The V gene is TRBV29-1, the J gene TRBJ1-1; D remains unclear. Trimming left V 7 bases short and J 6 bases short, with 18 bases between. The CDR3 is 13 residues long. Germline V gene sequence: CDR1 SQVTM, CDR2 ANQGSEA. Full variable domain (remainder filled in from reference TRBV29-1 and TRBJ1-1): SAVISQKPSRDICQRGTSLTIQCQVDSQVTMMFWYRQQPGQSLTLIATANQGSEATYESGFVIDKFPISRPNLTFSTLTVSNMSPEDSSIYLCSGERVLGAEAFFGQGTRLTVV.

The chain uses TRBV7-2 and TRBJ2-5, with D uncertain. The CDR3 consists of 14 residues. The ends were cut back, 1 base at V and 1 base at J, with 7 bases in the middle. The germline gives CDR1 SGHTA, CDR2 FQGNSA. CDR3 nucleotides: TGTGCCAGCAGCTTAGTCCCGGCCCAAGAGACCCAGTACTTC. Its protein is CASSLVPAQETQYF.

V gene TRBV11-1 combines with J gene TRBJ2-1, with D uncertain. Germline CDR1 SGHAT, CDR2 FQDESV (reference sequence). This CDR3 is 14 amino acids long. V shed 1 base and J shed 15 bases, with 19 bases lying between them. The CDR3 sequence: CASSLESVSHHLFF. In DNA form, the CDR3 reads TGTGCCAGCAGCTTAGAGTCGGTCTCACACCACCTGTTCTTC.